The 5 T cell receptor beta chains presented below share a single source sample, sequenced in a study of Graves' ophthalmopathy and Graves' hyperthyroidism. From RNA, the CDR3 regions of TCR beta chains were amplified and sequenced. An initial RT-PCR round employing HTBI primers preceded a second-round multiplex PCR. MiXCR, applied by TCRdb to the multiplex PCR reads, yields one record per CDR3 protein. Here the sample spans 350,000 to 400,000 distinct CDR3 sequences, about a sixth being singletons. The specimen sequenced was peripheral blood. These receptors all stem from a woman under 30 with Graves' ophthalmopathy.

This clonotype was found many times. The V call is TRBV7-2, the J call TRBJ1-1, with a weak D call TRBD1 (5 bases). V was shortened by 1 base and J by 0 bases, with 9 bases between the two germline ends. The CDR3 has 15 residues. Germline values: CDR1 SGHTA, CDR2 FQGNSA. This chain's CDR3 is CASSLGGAMNTEAFF. The CDR3 DNA sequence: TGTGCCAGCAGCTTAGGAGGGGCCATGAACACTGAAGCTTTCTTT.

This clonotype has at least ten counts. The rearrangement uses TRBV27 and TRBJ2-2; D uncertain. The germline V and J ends were trimmed by 3 bases and 4 bases, with 12 bases remaining between them. From germline, CDR1 is MNHEY and CDR2 SMNVEV (reference sequence). CDR3 length equals 15 residues. The CDR3 sequence: CASSFAVSATGELFF. The CDR3 bases are TGTGCCAGCAGTTTTGCCGTATCTGCCACCGGGGAGCTGTTTTTT.

This clonotype was counted only a few times. The chain uses TRBV28 and TRBJ1-2, with a tentative D call TRBD1 (6 bases). Trimming cost V 4 bases and J 4 bases, with 10 bases left between them. The germline gives CDR1 MDHEN, CDR2 SYDVKM. The CDR3 is made up of 13 amino acids. CDR3: CASSSGDGYGYTF. The CDR3 DNA reads as TGTGCCAGCAGTTCAGGGGATGGCTATGGCTACACCTTC.

This clonotype has ten or more counts. V and J are TRBV27 and TRBJ2-2; possibly TRBD2 for D (5 bases). V dropped 2 bases and J dropped 5 bases, with 18 bases sitting between them. Germline CDR1 is MNHEY and CDR2 is SMNVEV (reference sequence). The CDR3 consists of 17 residues. The CDR3 region has the DNA TGTGCCAGCAGTTTAGTCCGGACTCTCCGGAGTACCGGGGAGCTGTTTTTT. Translated, it gives CASSLVRTLRSTGELFF.

This clonotype was observed at least ten times. Here the CDR3 reads CASTADSSYGYTF. The CDR3 DNA reads TGTGCCAGCACCGCAGACAGCTCCTATGGCTACACCTTC. The chain recombines TRBV6-2 or TRBV6-3 with TRBJ1-2, with D perhaps TRBD1 (5 bases). The CDR3 loop spans 13 amino acids. V was clipped by 7 bases and J by 4 bases, with 13 bases between them. Germline lookup yields CDR1 MNHEY and CDR2 SVGEGT.